This T cell receptor (beta chain) was recorded in a study of CD8+ T cells in alopecia areata. Background on the study: Treated patients were given 5 to 10 mg oral tofacitinib twice daily.

The CDR3 sequence is 14 residues long. The germline V and J ends were trimmed by 2 bases and 1 base, with 7 bases remaining between them. Germline CDR1 SGHRS, CDR2 YFSETQ. In regard to this clone: Its antigen is not known.

Study-wide findings and caveats: Patients shared TCRs less clearly than mice did, possibly for HLA-related reasons.

The treatment denotes: oral pan-JAK inhibitor, 5-10 mg twice daily. As part of sample collection, lesional scalp punch biopsies and peripheral blood were taken from alopecia areata patients. It was cDNA, reverse transcribed from extracted RNA, that served as the sequencing template. Here immunoSEQ multiplex PCR was the method, and the copy in TCRdb shows in-frame clones only, minus some. The sample has around 270,000 clones, about 62% seen once. This chain uses TRBV5-1 with TRBJ2-1; D possibly corresponds to TRBD1 (6 bases). The clonotype was recovered from a human donor with alopecia areata. The sample consisted of CD4+ T cells sorted from blood, taken at week 24, from a patient treated with tofacitinib. CDR3 sequence reads: CASSFQGSYNEQFF. The CDR3 nucleotides read TGCGCCAGCAGCTTCCAGGGGTCCTACAATGAGCAGTTCTTC.